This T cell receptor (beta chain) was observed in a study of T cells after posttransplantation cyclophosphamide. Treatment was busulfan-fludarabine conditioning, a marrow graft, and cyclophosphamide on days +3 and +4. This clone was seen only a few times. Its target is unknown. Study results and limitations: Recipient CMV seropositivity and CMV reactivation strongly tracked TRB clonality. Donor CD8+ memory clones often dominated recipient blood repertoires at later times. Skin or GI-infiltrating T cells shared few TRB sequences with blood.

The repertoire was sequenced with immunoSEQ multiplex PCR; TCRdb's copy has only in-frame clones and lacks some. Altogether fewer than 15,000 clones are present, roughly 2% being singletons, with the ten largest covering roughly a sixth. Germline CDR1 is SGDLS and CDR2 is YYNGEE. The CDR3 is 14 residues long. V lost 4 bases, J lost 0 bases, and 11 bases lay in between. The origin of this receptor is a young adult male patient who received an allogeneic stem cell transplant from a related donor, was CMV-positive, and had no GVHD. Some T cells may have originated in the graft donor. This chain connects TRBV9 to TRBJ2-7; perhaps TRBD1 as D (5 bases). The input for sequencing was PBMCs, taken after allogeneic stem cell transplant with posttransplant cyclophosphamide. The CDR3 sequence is CASSPRQSSYEQYF. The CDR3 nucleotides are TGTGCCAGCAGCCCCCGACAGAGCTCCTACGAGCAGTACTTC.